This TCR beta chain was sequenced in a study of blood T cell repertoires in COVID-19. In the original processing: Researchers report that nucleated cell counts were estimated from reference gene primer amplification. Clones were sequenced by immunoSEQ multiplex PCR, and TCRdb holds only the in-frame ones, with some missing. For V, J and clone size, that table is used; D and trimming come from the DNA. The table includes roughly 240,000 clones, roughly nine tenths detected once. Germline values: CDR1 SGDLS, CDR2 YYNGEE. The CDR3 covers 13 residues. Trimming removed 0 bases from V and 2 bases from J, with 5 bases in between.

This TCR was recovered from a man aged 18 to 30 with active or convalescent COVID-19. Sequences were obtained from peripheral blood. The chain carries TRBV9 and TRBJ1-2; unclear D gene. The CDR3 nucleotides read TGTGCCAGCAGCGTAGACAGCAACTATGGCTACACCTTC. Translation gives CASSVDSNYGYTF.